These T cell receptor beta chains were read from a single sample in a study of human T cells and chemical hapten exposure. MiXCR, applied by TCRdb to the RACE reads, yields one record per CDR3 protein. This sample has about 110,000 distinct CDR3 sequences, with about a tenth found just once. The sequences come from whole blood, collected in connection with sensitization to the hapten diphenylcyclopropenone (DPC). The receptors stem from a woman in her thirties or forties with alopecia areata. Some clones in this sample may be carry-over from other donors' samples. The CDR3 runs from the conserved cysteine through the conserved F or W. A D gene is named only where the DNA matches it firmly. For some rows the clone size is stated as once, few or many, or as a class when expanded; others skip it.

clone_size j_call d_call v_call cdr3_aa cdr3_nt
- TRBJ2-7 - TRBV29-1 CTRPGTGEQYF TGCACACGGCCCGGGACCGGCGAGCAGTACTTC
- TRBJ2-1 TRBD2 TRBV20-1 CSAIGTSGGNEQFF TGCAGTGCTATTGGGACTAGCGGGGGCAATGAGCAGTTCTTC
few TRBJ1-6 - TRBV7-9 CASSLPGGSYNSPLHF TGTGCCAGCAGCTTGCCGGGCGGCTCCTATAATTCACCCCTCCACTTT
few TRBJ2-3 - TRBV4-3 CASSQDSTPSTDTQYF TGCGCCAGCAGCCAAGACTCGACGCCTAGCACAGATACGCAGTATTTT
many TRBJ2-2 - TRBV6-1 CASSGWTNTGELFF TGTGCCAGCAGTGGATGGACGAACACCGGGGAGCTGTTTTTT
- TRBJ1-1 - TRBV11-3 CASSFSMNTEAFF TGTGCCAGCAGCTTCAGTATGAACACTGAAGCTTTCTTT
few TRBJ2-3 - TRBV20-1 CSPKGPKQYF TGCAGTCCAAAGGGGCCCAAGCAGTATTTT
many TRBJ1-5 - TRBV7-2 CASSPRDGSNQPQHF TGTGCCAGCAGCCCCCGGGACGGCTCCAATCAGCCCCAGCATTTT
- TRBJ2-1 - TRBV30 CASSPEQFF TGTGCCTCCTCTCCTGAGCAGTTCTTC
- TRBJ2-7 - TRBV7-6 CASSLEASSIGEQYF TGTGCCAGCAGCTTAGAGGCTAGCTCGATAGGGGAGCAGTACTTC
- TRBJ1-5 - TRBV7-9 CASSLGRLGGSNQPQHF TGTGCCAGCAGCCTAGGACGCCTCGGAGGGAGCAATCAGCCCCAGCATTTT
few TRBJ2-7 - TRBV12-3/TRBV12-4 CASSYTPGHEQYF TGTGCCAGCAGTTATACCCCGGGACACGAGCAGTACTTC
few TRBJ2-7 - TRBV3-2 CASSLSGTGFNEQYF TGTGCCAGCAGCCTTTCCGGGACAGGGTTCAACGAGCAGTACTTC
few TRBJ2-1 TRBD1 TRBV27 CASSSTGGWNEQFF TGTGCCAGCAGTTCCACAGGGGGTTGGAATGAGCAGTTCTTC
many TRBJ1-1 - TRBV7-9 CASTAVEGQTEAFF TGTGCCAGCACCGCCGTCGAGGGGCAAACTGAAGCTTTCTTT
many TRBJ2-5 - TRBV12-3/TRBV12-4 CASSLDGSETQYF TGTGCCAGCAGTTTAGATGGAAGCGAGACCCAGTACTTC
few TRBJ2-2 TRBD2 TRBV20-1 CSARTSWAGELFF TGCAGTGCTAGGACTAGCTGGGCCGGGGAGCTGTTTTTT
many TRBJ2-5 TRBD1 TRBV18 CASSPSFGTGGQETQYF TGTGCCAGCTCACCGTCCTTCGGGACAGGGGGACAAGAGACCCAGTACTTC
few TRBJ1-1 - TRBV5-5 CASSLLQLMNTEAFF TGTGCCAGCAGCCTACTACAGCTCATGAACACTGAAGCTTTCTTT
- TRBJ2-3 TRBD2 TRBV6-1 CASSEGLAGGPGTDTQYF TGTGCCAGCAGCGAAGGACTAGCGGGGGGGCCCGGCACAGATACGCAGTATTTT
many TRBJ2-7 TRBD1 TRBV5-1 CASSIGQGAREQYF TGCGCCAGCAGCATCGGACAGGGGGCGAGGGAGCAGTACTTC
many TRBJ1-2 TRBD1 TRBV27 CASSPGQGFNYGYTF TGTGCCAGCAGTCCCGGACAGGGATTTAACTATGGCTACACCTTC
many TRBJ1-6 - TRBV7-2 CASSLSSGYNSPLHF TGTGCCAGCAGCTTATCGTCAGGGTATAATTCACCCCTCCACTTT
many TRBJ2-3 - TRBV7-6 CASSFAMGNTDTQYF TGTGCCAGCAGCTTCGCGATGGGGAACACAGATACGCAGTATTTT